This passage covers 6 T cell receptor beta chains from one sample sequenced in a study of T cells in Graves' hyperthyroidism and ophthalmopathy. TCR beta CDR3 regions were amplified from RNA transcripts. The primer set for the first-round RT-PCR of the TCR CDR3 was HTBI. TCRdb passed the multiplex PCR reads through MiXCR, listing each CDR3 protein once. The sample consists of some 760,000 distinct CDR3 sequences, about 15% of them appearing once. Sequenced input: blood. The receptors here all came from a young woman with Graves' hyperthyroidism.

The rearrangement links TRBV7-2 to TRBJ2-2; a weak D match, TRBD1 (6 bases). With 4 bases removed from V and 4 bases from J, the gap between germline ends came to 13 bases. CDR1 SGHTA and CDR2 FQGNSA come from the germline V gene. CDR3 length: 15 residues. For the CDR3, the DNA is TGTGCCAGCAGCTCAAGACAGGCTTCCACCGGGGAGCTGTTTTTT. Protein: CASSSRQASTGELFF.

Many counts were recorded for this clonotype. V usage is TRBV27 and J usage is TRBJ1-2; 7 bases line up with TRBD1. Germline-derived CDR1 and CDR2 are MNHEY and SMNVEV (reference sequence). The CDR3 has 12 residues. J lost 14 bases, V lost 6 bases, and 12 bases had no gene match. CDR3 loop: CASSQGGSAETF. CDR3 nucleotide sequence: TGTGCCAGCAGCCAAGGGGGCAGCGCGGAGACCTTC.

This clonotype was observed many times. The CDR3 spells CASSLGLADTDTQYF. The CDR3 DNA is TGTGCCAGCAGTCTCGGACTAGCAGATACAGATACGCAGTATTTT. The rearrangement uses TRBV6-1 and TRBJ2-3, with 8 bases identical to TRBD2. The CDR3 loop spans 15 amino acids. Germline V gene lookup returns CDR1 MNHNS and CDR2 SASEGT. V shed 5 bases and J 3 bases; nucleotides not matched to a gene: 7.

This clonotype was seen repeatedly, ten times or more. This chain connects TRBV20-1 to TRBJ2-5, with a possible D match to TRBD2 (6 bases). V lost 6 bases and J lost 5, with 16 bases in between. The CDR3 length is 13 residues. Germline V gene sequence: CDR1 DFQATT, CDR2 SNEGSKA (reference sequence). For the CDR3, the DNA is TGCAGTGCCCCCAAGGCGGGATGGGAGACCCAGTACTTC. This sequence encodes CSAPKAGWETQYF.

This clonotype was seen only a few times. The V gene is TRBV10-2, the J gene TRBJ2-2; possibly TRBD2 for D (6 bases). Trimming shortened V by 1 base and J by 1 base, and 10 bases separated the two germline ends. Germline assignment: CDR1 WSHSY and CDR2 SAAADI. This CDR3 region has 16 residues. The CDR3 sequence is CASSEWAGKNTGELFF. The CDR3 nucleotides read TGCGCCAGCAGTGAGTGGGCGGGAAAGAACACCGGGGAGCTGTTTTTT.

This clonotype has ten or more counts. The chain combines TRBV6-2 or TRBV6-3 with TRBJ1-2; a possible D gene is TRBD1 (6 bases). The CDR3 contains 14 residues. V lost 6 bases and J 3 bases, leaving 14 bases between the germline ends. The germline gives CDR1 MNHEY, CDR2 SVGEGT. As DNA, the CDR3 is TGTGCCAGCAGCCCGGGACATCGATACTATGGCTACACCTTC. Translation gives CASSPGHRYYGYTF.